A single sample is the source of the 22 T cell receptor beta chains below, sequenced in a study of Ad26.COV2.S vaccination and SARS-CoV-2 variants (dated by TCRdb to about 2021). The receptor library was made with the immunoSEQ multiplex PCR assay. In TCRdb, the immuneACCESS table is reduced to in-frame sequences with V and J assigned. These tables do not hold every clone; where another copy was compared, an unresolved V gene accounts for under half, and the others remain unexplained. The table for this sample lists approximately 480,000 clones; 87% of them were counted only once. In total, the top ten clones hold 9.5% to 15% of the sample. The sample's treatment or condition label is to be understood as: around 19 received Ad26.COV2.S at low or high dose, single or two shots; 5 received placebo; per-sample allocation not given. Repertoires of vaccine and placebo recipients were sequenced from samples collected on day 63 after the first injection.

Sequenced material: peripheral blood, taken in a trial of Ad26.COV2.S vaccine versus placebo. The receptors here all came from a person aged 18-65 years who received the Ad26.COV2.S COVID-19 vaccine or a placebo.

V usage is TRBV5-1 and J usage is TRBJ1-4, with D tentatively TRBD1 (6 bases). The V end was cut by 4 bases, the J end by 8 bases, with 15 bases between. There are 14 residues in the CDR3. Germline V gene sequence: CDR1 SGHRS, CDR2 YFSETQ. The CDR3 DNA is TGCGCCAGCAGCCACCGTGGGGGGCTCGAAAAACTGTTTTTT. The encoded protein is CASSHRGGLEKLFF.

V and J are TRBV11-3 and TRBJ2-1; D unresolved. CDR1 and CDR2 from the germline V gene are SGHNT and YENEEA. This CDR3 comprises 14 residues. V lost 2 bases to trimming and J lost 6 bases, with 11 bases between them. CDR3 nucleotide sequence: TGTGCCAGCAGCTTATGGGCGGAATTCAATGAGCAGTTCTTC. As protein: CASSLWAEFNEQFF.

The V call is TRBV7-2, the J call TRBJ2-3; 9 bases are shared with TRBD1. This CDR3 region has 13 residues. Germline-derived CDR1 and CDR2 are SGHTA and FQGNSA. The CDR3 coding sequence is TGTGCTACCCGGACAGGGGGCACAGATACGCAGTATTTT. Its translation: CATRTGGTDTQYF.

The genes are TRBV6-5 and TRBJ2-5; D gene unclear. The germline V gene encodes CDR1 MNHEY and CDR2 SVGAGI. V shed 6 bases and J shed 3 bases, with 5 bases lying between them. The CDR3 has 11 amino acids. CDR3 nucleotide sequence: TGTGCCAGCAGCTCAAAAGAGACCCAGTACTTC. It codes for CASSSKETQYF.

The chain is built from TRBV5-1 and TRBJ2-4; D might be TRBD1 or TRBD2, each matching 5 bases. V shed 4 bases and J shed 9 bases, with 23 bases lying between them. Germline-derived CDR1 and CDR2 are SGHRS and YFSETQ. CDR3 length equals 16 residues. CDR3 in amino acids: CASSTGRLALGSIQYF. Written as DNA, the CDR3 is TGCGCCAGCAGCACGGGACGCCTGGCCCTAGGTTCCATTCAGTACTTC. The entire variable domain, with the rest obtained from reference TRBV5-1 and TRBJ2-4, is as follows: KAGVTQTPRYLIKTRGQQVTLSCSPISGHRSVSWYQQTPGQGLQFLFEYFSETQRNKGNFPGRFSGRQFSNSRSEMNVSTLELGDSALYLCASSTGRLALGSIQYFGAGTRLSVL.

The V and J genes are TRBV7-3 and TRBJ1-6, with 8 bases lining up with TRBD1. Germline-derived CDR1 and CDR2 are SGHTA and FQGTGA. V shed 5 bases, J shed 13 bases, and the junction held 10 bases outside the gene matches. The CDR3 contains 14 residues. The CDR3 loop reads CASSRGGQGLPLHF. The CDR3 coding sequence is TGTGCCAGCAGCCGCGGCGGACAGGGACTCCCCCTCCACTTT.

J is TRBJ2-3 and V is TRBV6-2 or TRBV6-3, with TRBD2 matching 7 bases. The CDR3 totals 15 residues. Unmatched junction bases numbered 6, after V lost 4 bases and J lost 2 bases. Germline values: CDR1 MNHEY, CDR2 SVGEGT. The CDR3 sequence: CASSSAGLNTDTQYF. The CDR3 nucleotides read TGTGCCAGCAGTTCAGCGGGGCTTAACACAGATACGCAGTATTTT.

DNA for the CDR3: TGTGCCAGCAGCCAAGACCCGGGAGTTCTCAATACGCAGTATTTT. Protein: CASSQDPGVLNTQYF. V gene TRBV3-1 (or the pseudogene TRBV3-2) combines with J gene TRBJ2-3, with D maybe TRBD2 (6 bases). The CDR3 covers 15 residues. The ends were cut back, 0 bases at V and 7 bases at J, with 14 bases in the middle. Germline V gene data show CDR1 as LGHDT and CDR2 as YNNKEL (reference sequence).

This chain's CDR3 is CASSQEFGLVYEQYF. In DNA form, the CDR3 reads TGTGCCAGCAGCCAAGAATTCGGGCTCGTATACGAGCAGTACTTC. This chain joins TRBV3-1 (or the pseudogene TRBV3-2) and TRBJ2-7; D is uncertain. The CDR3 totals 15 residues. Trimming left V 0 bases short and J 4 bases short, with 13 bases between. The germline V gene encodes CDR1 LGHDT and CDR2 YNNKEL (reference sequence).

The V call is TRBV7-6, the J call TRBJ2-1; 7 bases fit TRBD1. The length of the CDR3 is 14 residues. The V and J ends lost 4 bases and 1 base, in that order; junction bases with no gene match: 1. Germline CDR1 reads SGHVS; CDR2 reads FNYEAQ. Here the CDR3 DNA reads TGTGCCAGCAGCTCCAGGGGGTCCTACAATGAGCAGTTCTTC. It specifies CASSSRGSYNEQFF.

The chain carries TRBV20-1 and TRBJ2-1, with TRBD1 matching over 8 bases. The ends lost 6 bases at V and 12 bases at J; junction bases unmatched: 7. Per the germline V gene, CDR1 is DFQATT and CDR2 is SNEGSKA (reference sequence). This CDR3 comprises 11 residues. CDR3 protein: CSARTGRGQFF. CDR3 DNA sequence: TGCAGTGCGAGGACAGGGCGGGGGCAGTTCTTC.

The chain has TRBV5-6 and TRBJ1-2, with 9 bases that match TRBD1. This CDR3 has 15 residues. V lost 4 bases to trimming and J lost 5 bases; unmatched junction nucleotides: 9. The germline V gene has CDR1 SGHDT and CDR2 YYEEEE. Here the CDR3 reads CASSPRDRVWYGYTF. DNA of the CDR3: TGTGCCAGCAGCCCCCGGGACAGGGTTTGGTATGGCTACACCTTC. The variable domain in full, with the rest retrieved from reference TRBV5-6 and TRBJ1-2, is DAGVTQSPTHLIKTRGQQVTLRCSPKSGHDTVSWYQQALGQGPQFIFQYYEEEERQRGNFPDRFSGHQFPNYSSELNVNALLLGDSALYLCASSPRDRVWYGYTFGSGTRLTVV.

The V and J genes are TRBV7-3 and TRBJ2-1; 12 bases align to TRBD2. Per the germline V gene, CDR1 is SGHTA and CDR2 is FQGTGA. Unmatched junction bases numbered 5, after V lost 4 bases and J lost 7 bases. The CDR3 length is 15 residues. The CDR3: CASSSTSGSWNEQFF. DNA for the CDR3: TGTGCCAGCAGCTCGACTAGCGGGAGCTGGAATGAGCAGTTCTTC.

This rearrangement joins TRBV27 to TRBJ2-1; 7 bases line up with TRBD2. The CDR3 loop spans 18 amino acids. V shed 3 bases, J shed 4 bases, and the junction held 15 bases outside the gene matches. Germline V CDR1 and CDR2: MNHEY, SMNVEV (reference sequence). The CDR3 here is CASSFRQTRGGVYNEQFF. The CDR3 DNA sequence: TGTGCCAGCAGTTTTCGGCAAACGCGTGGGGGGGTATACAATGAGCAGTTCTTC.

This clone was found a few times. The V call is TRBV7-9, the J call TRBJ2-2; a possible D gene is TRBD1 (5 bases). This CDR3 has 15 amino acids. Per the germline V gene, CDR1 is SEHNR and CDR2 is FQNEAQ (reference sequence). Trimming stripped 3 bases from V and 4 bases from J, with 12 bases between. The CDR3 region is CASSFGRTSTGELFF. The CDR3, as DNA: TGTGCCAGCAGCTTCGGACGGACATCCACCGGGGAGCTGTTTTTT.

The chain carries TRBV5-4 and TRBJ2-7, with D perhaps matching TRBD2 (5 bases). The CDR3 is 14 amino acids. Deletions cut 3 bases from V and 6 bases from J, with 16 bases between. Germline V CDR1 and CDR2: SGHNT, YYREEE (reference sequence). The CDR3 DNA reads TGTGCCAGCAGCTCTACCGGGGTAGCGTCCGAGCAGTACTTC. This codes for CASSSTGVASEQYF. Using reference TRBV5-4 and TRBJ2-7 for the parts outside the CDR3, the full variable domain is ETGVTQSPTHLIKTRGQQVTLRCSSQSGHNTVSWYQQALGQGPQFIFQYYREEENGRGNFPPRFSGLQFPNYSSELNVNALELDDSALYLCASSSTGVASEQYFGPGTRLTVT.

This rearrangement joins TRBV4-2 to TRBJ2-6; the D gene could be TRBD1 or TRBD2 (5 bases each). Germline assignment: CDR1 LGHNA and CDR2 YNFKEQ. The CDR3 sequence is 16 residues long. Trimming cost V 1 base and J 2 bases, with 9 bases left between them. CDR3 coding DNA: TGTGCCAGCAGCCAAGTGAGGGGAGCTGGGGCCAACGTCCTGACTTTC. This translates into CASSQVRGAGANVLTF.

This clone was counted only a few times. This sequence joins TRBV25-1 and TRBJ2-2, with 9 bases aligning to TRBD2. The CDR3 is 15 amino acids. Germline CDR1 reads MGHDK; CDR2 reads SYGVNS. Trimming removed 2 bases from V and 5 bases from J; junction bases left unmatched: 3. CDR3 sequence: CASSERLAATGELFF. The CDR3 bases are TGTGCCAGCAGTGAACGACTAGCGGCAACCGGGGAGCTGTTTTTT.

The gene calls are TRBV19 and TRBJ1-5; D not resolved. The CDR3 is made up of 13 amino acids. V lost 0 bases, J lost 5 bases, and 5 bases lay in between. CDR1 and CDR2 from the germline V gene are LNHDA and SQIVND (reference sequence). CDR3 sequence reads: CASSIDGYQPQHF. The CDR3 DNA reads as TGTGCCAGTAGTATAGACGGGTATCAGCCCCAGCATTTT.

The chain recombines TRBV6-4 with TRBJ2-6; 12 bases map to TRBD1. The CDR3 has 17 amino acids. The V gene end was trimmed by 4 bases and the J gene end by 2 bases; junction bases not matched to a gene: 3. CDR1 is MRHNA and CDR2 is SNTAGT in the germline V gene. CDR3 coding DNA: TGTGCCAGCAGTGCTTGGGACAGGGGGCCTGGGGCCAACGTCCTGACTTTC. It specifies CASSAWDRGPGANVLTF.

This chain uses TRBV7-6 with TRBJ2-1, with 7 positions matching TRBD1. CDR1 is SGHVS, CDR2 FNYEAQ, per germline. The CDR3 sequence is 19 residues long. With V trimmed by 2 bases and J by 8 bases, 21 bases remained unmatched. The CDR3 protein is CASSLPSLRDRGGFDEQFF. In DNA form, the CDR3 reads TGTGCCAGCAGCTTACCTTCTCTGAGGGACAGAGGTGGCTTTGATGAGCAGTTCTTC.

A remark on this clone: Additional DNA sequences in this sample encode the identical CDR3. The chain combines TRBV7-9 with TRBJ2-3, with 13 bases lining up with TRBD2. J lost 6 bases, V lost 5 bases, and 5 bases had no gene match. The CDR3 extends over 15 amino acids. Germline V gene lookup returns CDR1 SEHNR and CDR2 FQNEAQ (reference sequence). The CDR3 region has the DNA TGTGCCAGCAGCAGGACTAGCGGGAGCGCGGATACGCAGTATTTT. As protein: CASSRTSGSADTQYF.